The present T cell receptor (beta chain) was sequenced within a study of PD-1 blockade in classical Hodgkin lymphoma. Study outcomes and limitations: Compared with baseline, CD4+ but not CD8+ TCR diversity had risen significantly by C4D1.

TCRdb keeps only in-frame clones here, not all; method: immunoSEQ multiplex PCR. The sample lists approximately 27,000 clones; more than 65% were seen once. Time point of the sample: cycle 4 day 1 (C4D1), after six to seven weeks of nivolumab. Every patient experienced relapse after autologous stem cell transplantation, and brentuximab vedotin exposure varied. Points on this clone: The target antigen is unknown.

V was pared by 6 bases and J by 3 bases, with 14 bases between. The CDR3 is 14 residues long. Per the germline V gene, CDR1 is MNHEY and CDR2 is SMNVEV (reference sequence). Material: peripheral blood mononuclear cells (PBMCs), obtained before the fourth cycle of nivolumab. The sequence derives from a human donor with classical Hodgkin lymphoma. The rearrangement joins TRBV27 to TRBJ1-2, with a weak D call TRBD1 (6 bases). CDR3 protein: CASRHRVKDYGYTF. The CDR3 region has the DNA TGTGCCAGCAGACACAGGGTCAAGGACTATGGCTACACCTTC.